This T cell receptor beta chain was retrieved from a study of T cells in localized non-small cell lung cancer. For this clone: Its specificity is not known.

The table came from immunoSEQ multiplex PCR; TCRdb's copy has only in-frame clones and leaves some out. Here the sample spans around 96,000 clones, around 90% being singletons. The study, taken as a whole, reports: Because only a single region of the tumor was sequenced, heterogeneity remains possible.

Germline V gives CDR1 SGHAT, CDR2 FQNNGV. Trimming shortened V by 5 bases and J by 4 bases, and 17 bases separated the two germline ends. CDR3 size: 15 residues. The sample was PBMCs, taken before any cancer treatment. V and J are TRBV11-2 and TRBJ1-2, with D perhaps TRBD1 (5 bases). This TCR derives from a woman aged 35 to 69 with stage II squamous cell lung carcinoma. Here the CDR3 DNA reads TGTGCCAGCAGCCCCTCAGCGGGGCAACGCTATGGCTACACCTTC. Protein sequence: CASSPSAGQRYGYTF. The full variable domain, its missing parts supplied by reference TRBV11-2 and TRBJ1-2, is EAGVAQSPRYKIIEKRQSVAFWCNPISGHATLYWYQQILGQGPKLLIQFQNNGVVDDSQLPKDRFSAERLKGVDSTLKIQPAKLEDSAVYLCASSPSAGQRYGYTFGSGTRLTVV.